Listed here are 7 T cell receptor beta chains from one sample, sequenced in a study of blood T cell repertoires in COVID-19. Here immunoSEQ multiplex PCR was the method, and the copy in TCRdb shows in-frame clones only, minus some. This sample has about 310,000 clones, with around 87% found just once. The source material was peripheral blood. The origin of the receptors is a man in his fifties or sixties with active or convalescent COVID-19.

V usage is TRBV6-2 or TRBV6-3 and J usage is TRBJ1-5; D is undetermined. This CDR3 contains 12 residues. Trimming removed 4 bases at V and 5 bases at J, with 6 bases between. Germline loops: CDR1 MNHEY, CDR2 SVGEGT. As DNA, the CDR3 is TGTGCCAGCAGTTTCGTCGATCAGCCCCAGCATTTT. Its protein product is CASSFVDQPQHF.

The rearrangement uses TRBV2 and TRBJ2-1; tentative D call: TRBD1 (5 bases). V lost 10 bases and J 7 bases, leaving 20 bases between the germline ends. Germline CDR1 is SNHLY and CDR2 is FYNNEI. The CDR3 loop spans 14 amino acids. CDR3 nucleotides: TGTGCCACACTACGGGTGGGGCTAAGGAATGAGCAGTTCTTC. Translation: CATLRVGLRNEQFF. The full variable domain, rest sourced from reference TRBV2 and TRBJ2-1, is EPEVTQTPSHQVTQMGQEVILRCVPISNHLYFYWYRQILGQKVEFLVSFYNNEISEKSEIFDDQFSVERPDGSNFTLKIRSTKLEDSAMYFCATLRVGLRNEQFFGPGTRLTVL.

The chain is built from TRBV5-5 and TRBJ2-1, with a possible D match to TRBD2 (6 bases). Trimming shortened V by 6 bases and J by 0 bases, and 16 bases separated the two germline ends. CDR3 length equals 16 residues. The V gene's germline CDR1 is SGHKS and CDR2 YYEKEE (reference sequence). In DNA, the CDR3 is TGTGCCAGCATTAGGGTGGCGGGGACCTCCTACAATGAGCAGTTCTTC. It translates to CASIRVAGTSYNEQFF.

This clone has only one observation. The chain has TRBV5-4 and TRBJ1-5; TRBD1 might be the D (6 bases). Germline V lookup: CDR1 SGHNT, CDR2 YYREEE (reference sequence). CDR3 length equals 16 residues. Trimming pared 4 bases from V and 6 bases from J, leaving 20 bases between. The CDR3 loop is CASSPRGPPGVQPQHF. CDR3 DNA: TGTGCCAGCAGCCCACGGGGTCCCCCAGGGGTTCAGCCCCAGCATTTT. The full variable domain, with the rest looked up from reference TRBV5-4 and TRBJ1-5, is ETGVTQSPTHLIKTRGQQVTLRCSSQSGHNTVSWYQQALGQGPQFIFQYYREEENGRGNFPPRFSGLQFPNYSSELNVNALELDDSALYLCASSPRGPPGVQPQHFGDGTRLSIL.

The rearrangement joins TRBV5-4 to TRBJ1-6, with 9 bases that match TRBD1. V lost 2 bases, J lost 10 bases, and 7 bases stayed unmatched. CDR1 and CDR2 (germline): SGHNT, YYREEE (reference sequence). CDR3 length: 15 residues. The chain's CDR3 is CASSFRTGEKSPLHF. The CDR3 DNA reads as TGTGCCAGCAGCTTTAGGACAGGGGAGAAATCACCCCTCCACTTT. Together with reference TRBV5-4 and TRBJ1-6, the CDR3 gives the full variable domain: ETGVTQSPTHLIKTRGQQVTLRCSSQSGHNTVSWYQQALGQGPQFIFQYYREEENGRGNFPPRFSGLQFPNYSSELNVNALELDDSALYLCASSFRTGEKSPLHFGNGTRLTVT.

This clone was counted once. This chain uses TRBV7-3 with TRBJ2-7; possibly TRBD1 for D (6 bases). V gave up 2 bases and J gave up 2 bases, with 13 bases separating them. This CDR3 has 15 residues. Germline V gene data show CDR1 as SGHTA and CDR2 as FQGTGA. CDR3 coding DNA: TGTGCCAGCAGCTTAGACGGGCAGGGGACCTACGAGCAGTACTTC. It encodes CASSLDGQGTYEQYF.

The CDR3 DNA sequence: TGTGCCAGCAGCTCGGTGACAGGGGAGGGAGCTTTCTTT. As protein: CASSSVTGEGAFF. V and J are TRBV5-4 and TRBJ1-1; 8 positions agree with TRBD1. V was pared by 3 bases and J by 10 bases, with 8 bases of the junction left unmatched. The CDR3 is 13 amino acids. CDR1 is SGHNT and CDR2 is YYREEE in the germline V gene (reference sequence).